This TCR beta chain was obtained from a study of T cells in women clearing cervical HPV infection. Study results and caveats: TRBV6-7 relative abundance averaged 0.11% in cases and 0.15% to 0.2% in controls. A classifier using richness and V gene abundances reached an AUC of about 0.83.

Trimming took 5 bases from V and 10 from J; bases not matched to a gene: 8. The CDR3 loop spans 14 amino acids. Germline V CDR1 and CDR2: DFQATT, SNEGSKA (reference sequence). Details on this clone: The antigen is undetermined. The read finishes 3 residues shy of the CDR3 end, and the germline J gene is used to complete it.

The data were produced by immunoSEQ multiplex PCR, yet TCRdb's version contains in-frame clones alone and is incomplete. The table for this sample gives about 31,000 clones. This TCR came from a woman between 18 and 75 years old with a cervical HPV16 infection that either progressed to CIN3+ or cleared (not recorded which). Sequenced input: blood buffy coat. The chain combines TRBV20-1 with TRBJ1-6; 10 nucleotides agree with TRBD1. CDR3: CSAWRQGAGSPLHF. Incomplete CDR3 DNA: TGCAGTGCTTGGCGACAGGGGGCAGGATCACCC.